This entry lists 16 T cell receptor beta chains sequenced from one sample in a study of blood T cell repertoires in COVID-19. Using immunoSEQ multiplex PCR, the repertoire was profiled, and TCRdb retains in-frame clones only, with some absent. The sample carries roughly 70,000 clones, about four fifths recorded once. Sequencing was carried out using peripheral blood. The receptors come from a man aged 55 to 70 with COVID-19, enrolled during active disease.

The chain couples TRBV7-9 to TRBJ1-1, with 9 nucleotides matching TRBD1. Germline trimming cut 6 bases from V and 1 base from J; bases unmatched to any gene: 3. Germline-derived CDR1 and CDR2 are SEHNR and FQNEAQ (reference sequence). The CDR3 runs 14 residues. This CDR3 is CASRQTGGNTEAFF. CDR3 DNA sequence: TGTGCCAGCAGACAGACAGGGGGGAACACTGAAGCTTTCTTT. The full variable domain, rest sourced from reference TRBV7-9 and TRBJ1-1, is DTGVSQNPRHKITKRGQNVTFRCDPISEHNRLYWYRQTLGQGPEFLTYFQNEAQLEKSRLLSDRFSAERPKGSFSTLEIQRTEQGDSAMYLCASRQTGGNTEAFFGQGTRLTVV.

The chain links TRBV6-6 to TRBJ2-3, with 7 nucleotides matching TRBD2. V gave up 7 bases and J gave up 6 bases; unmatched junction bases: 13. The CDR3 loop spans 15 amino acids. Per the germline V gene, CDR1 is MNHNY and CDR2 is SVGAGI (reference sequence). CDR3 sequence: CASKLRASGTDTQYF. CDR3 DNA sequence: TGTGCCAGCAAGCTAAGGGCTAGCGGTACCGATACGCAGTATTTT.

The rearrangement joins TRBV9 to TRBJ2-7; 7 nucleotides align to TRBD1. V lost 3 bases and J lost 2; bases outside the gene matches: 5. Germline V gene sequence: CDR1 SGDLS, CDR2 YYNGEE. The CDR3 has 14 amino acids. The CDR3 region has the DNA TGTGCCAGCAGCGCCCGGGACAGTACCTACGAGCAGTACTTC. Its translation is CASSARDSTYEQYF.

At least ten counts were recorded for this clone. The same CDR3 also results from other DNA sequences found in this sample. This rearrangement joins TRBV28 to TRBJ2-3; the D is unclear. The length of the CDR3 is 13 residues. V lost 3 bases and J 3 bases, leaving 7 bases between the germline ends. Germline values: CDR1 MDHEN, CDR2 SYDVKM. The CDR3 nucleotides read TGTGCCAGCAGTTTTCCCGGTACAGATACGCAGTATTTT. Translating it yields CASSFPGTDTQYF.

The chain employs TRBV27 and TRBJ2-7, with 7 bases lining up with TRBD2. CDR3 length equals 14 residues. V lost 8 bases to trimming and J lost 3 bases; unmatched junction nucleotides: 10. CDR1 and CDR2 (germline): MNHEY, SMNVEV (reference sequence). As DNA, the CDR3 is TGTGCCAGCTCCCCGGGGGGAAGAGGCTACGAGCAGTACTTC. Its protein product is CASSPGGRGYEQYF.

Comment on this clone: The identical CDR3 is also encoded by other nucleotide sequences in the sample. CDR3 sequence (DNA): TGCGCCAGCAGCTCAGGGTCATACAATGAGCAGTTCTTC. Amino acids: CASSSGSYNEQFF. V usage is TRBV5-1 and J usage is TRBJ2-1, with TRBD1 as a possible D gene (5 bases). This CDR3 contains 13 residues. The V gene's germline CDR1 is SGHRS and CDR2 YFSETQ. V shed 3 bases and J shed 4 bases, with 8 bases lying between them. Variable domain in full (rest from reference TRBV5-1 and TRBJ2-1): KAGVTQTPRYLIKTRGQQVTLSCSPISGHRSVSWYQQTPGQGLQFLFEYFSETQRNKGNFPGRFSGRQFSNSRSEMNVSTLELGDSALYLCASSSGSYNEQFFGPGTRLTVL.

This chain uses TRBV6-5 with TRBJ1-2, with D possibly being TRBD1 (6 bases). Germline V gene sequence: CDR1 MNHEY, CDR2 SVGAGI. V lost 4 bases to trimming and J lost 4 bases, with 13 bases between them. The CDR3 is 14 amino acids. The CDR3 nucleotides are TGTGCCAGCAGTTTACAGGGAAGAGGCTATGGCTACACCTTC. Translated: CASSLQGRGYGYTF.

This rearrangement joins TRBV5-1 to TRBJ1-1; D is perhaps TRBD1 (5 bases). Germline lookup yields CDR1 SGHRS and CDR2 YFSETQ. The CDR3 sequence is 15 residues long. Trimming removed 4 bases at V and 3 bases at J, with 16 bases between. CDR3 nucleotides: TGCGCCAGCAGCGACCAACCGGGGGGTGACACTGAAGCTTTCTTT. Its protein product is CASSDQPGGDTEAFF.

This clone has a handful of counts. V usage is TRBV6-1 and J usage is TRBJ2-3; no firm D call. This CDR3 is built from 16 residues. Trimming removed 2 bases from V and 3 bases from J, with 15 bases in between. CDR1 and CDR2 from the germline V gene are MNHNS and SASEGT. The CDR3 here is CASSEYRGARTDTQYF. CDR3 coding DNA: TGTGCCAGCAGTGAATATAGAGGAGCTCGAACAGATACGCAGTATTTT.

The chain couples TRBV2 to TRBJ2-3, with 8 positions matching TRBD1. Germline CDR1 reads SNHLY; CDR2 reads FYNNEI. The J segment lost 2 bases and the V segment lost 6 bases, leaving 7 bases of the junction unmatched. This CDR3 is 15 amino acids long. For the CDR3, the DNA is TGTGCCAGCAGAGTACAGGGACAGGTCACAGATACGCAGTATTTT. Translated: CASRVQGQVTDTQYF.

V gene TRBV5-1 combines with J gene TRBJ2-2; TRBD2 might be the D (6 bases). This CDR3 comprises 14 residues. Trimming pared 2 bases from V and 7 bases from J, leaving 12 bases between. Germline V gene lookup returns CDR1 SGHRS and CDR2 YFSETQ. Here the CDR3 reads CASSLGEDGGELFF. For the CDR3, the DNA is TGCGCCAGCAGCTTAGGGGAGGACGGCGGGGAGCTGTTTTTT.

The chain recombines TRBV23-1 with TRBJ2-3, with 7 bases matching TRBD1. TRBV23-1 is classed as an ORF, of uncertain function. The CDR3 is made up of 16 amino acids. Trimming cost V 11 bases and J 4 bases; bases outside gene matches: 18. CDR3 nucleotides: TGCGCCCCGAGCAGTCACCACCGGGACAGTCCAGATACGCAGTATTTT. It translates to CAPSSHHRDSPDTQYF.

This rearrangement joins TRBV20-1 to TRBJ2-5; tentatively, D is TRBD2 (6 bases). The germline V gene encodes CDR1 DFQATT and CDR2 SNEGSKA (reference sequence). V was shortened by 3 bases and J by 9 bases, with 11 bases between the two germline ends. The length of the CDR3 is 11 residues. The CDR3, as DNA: TGCAGTGCTAGTCTCCGGGAGTCCCAGTACTTC. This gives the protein CSASLRESQYF.

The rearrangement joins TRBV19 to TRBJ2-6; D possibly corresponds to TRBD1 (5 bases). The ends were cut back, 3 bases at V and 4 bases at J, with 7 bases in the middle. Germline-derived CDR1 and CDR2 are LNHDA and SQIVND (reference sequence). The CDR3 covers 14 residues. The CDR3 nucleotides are TGTGCCAGTAGTATGACAGCCGGGGCCAACGTCCTGACTTTC. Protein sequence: CASSMTAGANVLTF.

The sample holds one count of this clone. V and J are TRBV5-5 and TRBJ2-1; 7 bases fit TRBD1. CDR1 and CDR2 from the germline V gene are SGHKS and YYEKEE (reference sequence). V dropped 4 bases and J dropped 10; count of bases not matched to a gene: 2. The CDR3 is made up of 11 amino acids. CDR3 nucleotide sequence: TGTGCCAGCAGCCCGGACAGGGAGCAGTTCTTC. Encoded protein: CASSPDREQFF. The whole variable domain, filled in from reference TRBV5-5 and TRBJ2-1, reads DAGVTQSPTHLIKTRGQQVTLRCSPISGHKSVSWYQQVLGQGPQFIFQYYEKEERGRGNFPDRFSARQFPNYSSELNVNALLLGDSALYLCASSPDREQFFGPGTRLTVL.

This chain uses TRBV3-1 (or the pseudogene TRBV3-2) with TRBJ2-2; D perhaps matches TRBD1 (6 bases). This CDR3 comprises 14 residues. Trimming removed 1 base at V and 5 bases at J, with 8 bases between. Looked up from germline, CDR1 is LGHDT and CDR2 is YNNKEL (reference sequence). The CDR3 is CASSQAGETGELFF. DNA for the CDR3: TGTGCCAGCAGCCAAGCAGGGGAAACCGGGGAGCTGTTTTTT.